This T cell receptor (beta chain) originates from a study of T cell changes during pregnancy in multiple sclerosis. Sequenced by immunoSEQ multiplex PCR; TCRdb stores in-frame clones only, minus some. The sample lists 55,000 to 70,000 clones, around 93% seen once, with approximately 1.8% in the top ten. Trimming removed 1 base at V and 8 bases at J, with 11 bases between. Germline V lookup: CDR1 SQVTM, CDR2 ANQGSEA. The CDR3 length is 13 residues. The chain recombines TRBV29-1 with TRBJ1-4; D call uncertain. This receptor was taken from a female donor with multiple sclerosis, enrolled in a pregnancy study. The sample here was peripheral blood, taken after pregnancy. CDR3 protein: CSVEVLPGEKLFF. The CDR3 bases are TGCAGCGTTGAAGTTCTCCCTGGCGAAAAACTGTTTTTT. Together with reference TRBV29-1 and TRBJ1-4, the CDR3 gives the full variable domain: SAVISQKPSRDICQRGTSLTIQCQVDSQVTMMFWYRQQPGQSLTLIATANQGSEATYESGFVIDKFPISRPNLTFSTLTVSNMSPEDSSIYLCSVEVLPGEKLFFGSGTQLSVL.